Included here is one TCR beta chain sequence, with context. Its antigen is currently unknown. This sample was taken from a study of T cells expressing NK-cell markers. Study overall: Seropositivity for HCMV was found in most of the eight sequenced donors, with one seronegative.

The germline CDR1 and CDR2 sequences are ENHRY and SYGVKD. There are 15 residues in the CDR3. Findings of the study overall: Expanded NKG2C+ T cell clones had unclear HCMV specificity. Dominant NKG2C+ clonotypes accounted for about 1.0-8% of CD8+ T cells in about 6 donors.

The cDNA for TCR beta came from 5'RACE template switching with UMIs. TCRdb re-called the 5' RACE reads; every CDR3 protein appears as one record, without DNA. This table holds 130,000 to 150,000 distinct CDR3 sequences. The specimen sequenced was blood T cells: a sorted CD56 or NKG2C T cell subset, CD4+ or CD8+ T cells, or bulk PBMC T cells (not recorded which). The TCR originated in a man aged 18 to 30 in good health. The chain has TRBV10-3 and TRBJ2-1; absent DNA, TCRdb's TRBD1 call cannot be checked. CDR3 in amino acids: CAISGTSGPGDEQFF.